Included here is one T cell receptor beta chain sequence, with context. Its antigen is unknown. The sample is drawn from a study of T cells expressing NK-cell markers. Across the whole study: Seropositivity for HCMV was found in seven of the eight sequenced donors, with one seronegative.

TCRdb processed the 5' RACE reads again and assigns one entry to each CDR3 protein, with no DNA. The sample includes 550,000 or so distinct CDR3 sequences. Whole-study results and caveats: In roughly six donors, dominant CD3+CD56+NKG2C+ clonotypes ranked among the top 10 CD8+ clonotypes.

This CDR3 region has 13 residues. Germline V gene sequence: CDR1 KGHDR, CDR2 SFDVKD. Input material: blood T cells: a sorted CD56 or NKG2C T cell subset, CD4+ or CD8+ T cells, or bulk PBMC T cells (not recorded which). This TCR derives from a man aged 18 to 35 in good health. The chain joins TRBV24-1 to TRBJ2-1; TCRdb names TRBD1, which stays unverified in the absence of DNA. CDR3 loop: CATQGRLDNEQFF.